This is a list of T cell receptor beta chains from one sample in a study of sequential checkpoint blockade in melanoma. Using immunoSEQ multiplex PCR, the repertoire was profiled, and TCRdb retains in-frame clones only, with some absent. Here the sample spans 2,000 to 2,500 clones, 55% to 75% being singletons. The sequencing used CD8+ T cells sorted from blood (inferred from file names), collected from a patient given nivolumab and ipilimumab in sequence. The origin of the receptors is a human patient with melanoma. Some clones in this sample may be carry-over from other donors' samples. CDR3s include the opening cysteine and the closing phenylalanine or tryptophan. D genes are given only for firm matches. Clone size is not always given. Where it is, it says once, few, many or a class for expanded clones.

d_gene: -; v_gene: TRBV7-9; j_gene: TRBJ2-7; abundance: once; CDR3nt: TGTGCCAGCAGCTTAGCGTCCGGAGGAGCCGAGCAGTACTTC; CDR3aa: CASSLASGGAEQYF
d_gene: TRBD2; v_gene: TRBV9; j_gene: TRBJ2-5; abundance: -; CDR3nt: TGTGCCAGCACCCCGACTCACGGGGGGTTTCAAGAGACCCAGTACTTC; CDR3aa: CASTPTHGGFQETQYF
d_gene: TRBD1; v_gene: TRBV2; j_gene: TRBJ1-6; abundance: -; CDR3nt: TGTGCCAGCAGAGCCTCCGACAGGGTCTCACCCCTCCACTTT; CDR3aa: CASRASDRVSPLHF
d_gene: -; v_gene: TRBV6-5; j_gene: TRBJ2-7; abundance: -; CDR3nt: TGTGCCAGCAGTGAAATAAACCAGGGCGAGCAGTACTTC; CDR3aa: CASSEINQGEQYF
d_gene: TRBD1; v_gene: TRBV13; j_gene: TRBJ2-7; abundance: -; CDR3nt: TGTGCCAGCAGCCCCGGACAGGGCGCCTACGAGCAGTACTTC; CDR3aa: CASSPGQGAYEQYF
d_gene: -; v_gene: TRBV4-3; j_gene: TRBJ2-7; abundance: -; CDR3nt: TGCGCCAGCAGCCAATCAGTCGGTACTGCTAGCGAGCAGTACTTC; CDR3aa: CASSQSVGTASEQYF
d_gene: TRBD1; v_gene: TRBV13; j_gene: TRBJ1-2; abundance: -; CDR3nt: TGTGCCAGCAGCTTAGCTAAGACAGGGAACTATGGCTACACCTTC; CDR3aa: CASSLAKTGNYGYTF
d_gene: -; v_gene: TRBV27; j_gene: TRBJ1-5; abundance: -; CDR3nt: TGTGCCAGCAGTTTATCGATGGGGGGGAATCAGCCCCAGCATTTT; CDR3aa: CASSLSMGGNQPQHF
d_gene: -; v_gene: TRBV6-1; j_gene: TRBJ2-5; abundance: -; CDR3nt: TGTGCCAGCAGTGGGAGCAGCGAACGAGACGTCCAAGAGACCCAGTACTTC; CDR3aa: CASSGSSERDVQETQYF
d_gene: -; v_gene: TRBV9; j_gene: TRBJ1-1; abundance: -; CDR3nt: TGTGCCAGCAGCGTTTCCGGGAGTCAGACTGAAGCTTTCTTT; CDR3aa: CASSVSGSQTEAFF
d_gene: TRBD1; v_gene: TRBV14; j_gene: TRBJ2-7; abundance: -; CDR3nt: TGTGCCAGCAGCCGCTGGACAGGGCTCGAGCAGTACTTC; CDR3aa: CASSRWTGLEQYF
d_gene: -; v_gene: TRBV4-3; j_gene: TRBJ2-7; abundance: -; CDR3nt: TGCGCCAGCAGCCTCGGCCGGGAGTCCTACGAGCAGTACTTC; CDR3aa: CASSLGRESYEQYF
d_gene: -; v_gene: TRBV21-1; j_gene: TRBJ1-1; abundance: medium-sized; CDR3nt: TGTGCCAGCAGCTCTCCCGGCAGGGGGCGCGGTGAAGCTTTCTTT; CDR3aa: CASSSPGRGRGEAFF
d_gene: -; v_gene: TRBV5-8; j_gene: TRBJ2-7; abundance: -; CDR3nt: TGTGCCAGCAGCTTCGACAGGATGCACTACGAGCAGTACTTC; CDR3aa: CASSFDRMHYEQYF
d_gene: -; v_gene: TRBV25-1; j_gene: TRBJ2-4; abundance: -; CDR3nt: TGTGCCAGCAGTGGATCGGGACATATCAAAAACATTCAGTACTTC; CDR3aa: CASSGSGHIKNIQYF
d_gene: -; v_gene: TRBV4-1; j_gene: TRBJ1-1; abundance: -; CDR3nt: TGCGCCAGCAGCCAACGGGAGGTAACTGAAGCTTTCTTT; CDR3aa: CASSQREVTEAFF